These 19 T cell receptor beta chains were sequenced from one sample in a study of blood T cell repertoires in COVID-19. Data came from immunoSEQ multiplex PCR; TCRdb stores just in-frame clones and leaves some out. The data contain about 87,000 clones, around 75% of them singletons. Sequencing used peripheral blood. The receptor set was obtained from a woman aged 45-59 years with acute or convalescent COVID-19.

The chain recombines TRBV10-2 with TRBJ1-4; 8 positions agree with TRBD1. This CDR3 is built from 13 residues. Losses at the gene ends were 8 bases for V and 7 bases for J; bases not matched to a gene: 6. Germline V CDR1 and CDR2: WSHSY, SAAADI. The chain's CDR3 is CASAQGALEKLFF. As DNA, the CDR3 is TGCGCCAGCGCCCAGGGGGCGCTTGAAAAACTGTTTTTT.

The J gene is TRBJ2-3, the V gene TRBV5-8; 8 bases are a match to TRBD1. The germline CDR1 and CDR2 sequences are SGHTS and YDEGEE. The CDR3 spans 15 residues. The ends lost 2 bases at V and 3 bases at J; junction bases unmatched: 5. The CDR3 coding sequence is TGTGCCAGCAGCTTCGACAGGGGATCGACAGATACGCAGTATTTT. This codes for CASSFDRGSTDTQYF.

The rearrangement joins TRBV10-3 to TRBJ1-1; 9 nucleotides line up with TRBD1. Germline V gives CDR1 ENHRY, CDR2 SYGVKD. The J segment lost 5 bases and the V segment lost 5 bases, leaving 9 bases of the junction unmatched. The CDR3 loop spans 15 amino acids. CDR3 in amino acids: CAISILDRGGTEAFF. As DNA, the CDR3 is TGTGCCATCAGTATATTAGACAGGGGGGGGACTGAAGCTTTCTTT.

The J gene is TRBJ1-2, the V gene TRBV4-1; a possible D gene is TRBD1 (6 bases). V was clipped by 5 bases and J by 8 bases, with 18 bases between them. Germline V gives CDR1 MGHRA, CDR2 YSYEKL. The CDR3 is 14 amino acids. CDR3 bases: TGCGCCAGCAGCTTCCGACAGGACTTGGAGGGCTACACCTTC. Translating it yields CASSFRQDLEGYTF.

The chain is built from TRBV6-6 and TRBJ1-1; D is unresolved. Germline CDR1 and CDR2: MNHNY and SVGAGI (reference sequence). This CDR3 contains 14 residues. V lost 2 bases and J lost 0, with 7 bases in between. The CDR3 bases are TGTGCCAGCAGTTACCACGGGATGAACACTGAAGCTTTCTTT. Protein: CASSYHGMNTEAFF.

V gene TRBV4-1 combines with J gene TRBJ2-1, with 8 nucleotides matching TRBD2. The trim removed 0 bases at V and 12 bases at J, leaving 4 bases unmatched. CDR1 is MGHRA, CDR2 YSYEKL, per germline. This CDR3 spans 13 amino acids. The CDR3 loop reads CASSQDPAGGQFF. CDR3 sequence (DNA): TGCGCCAGCAGCCAAGATCCCGCGGGGGGGCAGTTCTTC.

The V and J genes are TRBV29-1 and TRBJ1-4; no definite D call. CDR1 and CDR2 (germline): SQVTM, ANQGSEA. V was clipped by 7 bases and J by 1 base, with 10 bases between them. The CDR3 loop spans 13 amino acids. CDR3 sequence (DNA): TGCAGCGGCTCGACGGGAACTAATGAAAAACTGTTTTTT. It encodes CSGSTGTNEKLFF.

The chain uses TRBV19 and TRBJ1-2, with 8 bases lining up with TRBD1. CDR3 length: 15 residues. In germline, CDR1 is LNHDA, CDR2 SQIVND (reference sequence). V shed 5 bases, J shed 1 base, and the junction held 6 bases outside the gene matches. The CDR3 DNA reads TGTGCCAGTAGTTCGGACAGGGCGAATAACTATGGCTACACCTTC. This translates into CASSSDRANNYGYTF.

The V and J genes are TRBV28 and TRBJ1-1; possibly TRBD1 for D (5 bases). Germline loops: CDR1 MDHEN, CDR2 SYDVKM. The CDR3 contains 16 residues. V gave up 7 bases and J gave up 0 bases, with 18 bases separating them. The CDR3, as DNA: TGTGCCAGCACTCCGCTGGGTCAGGGTATGAACACTGAAGCTTTCTTT. Protein product: CASTPLGQGMNTEAFF.

The chain links TRBV10-3 to TRBJ1-6, with D unresolved. Germline CDR1 is ENHRY and CDR2 is SYGVKD. This CDR3 spans 16 amino acids. V was clipped by 0 bases and J by 4 bases, with 10 bases between them. CDR3 DNA sequence: TGTGCCATCAGTGAGTCAGCCACCTTATATAATTCACCCCTCCACTTT. Residues: CAISESATLYNSPLHF.

This clone was counted once. This sequence joins TRBV7-8 and TRBJ2-5; the D is unclear. Per the germline V gene, CDR1 is SGHVS and CDR2 is FQNEAQ. V lost 5 bases, J lost 4 bases, and 20 bases lay in between. The CDR3 totals 16 residues. DNA of the CDR3: TGTGCCAGCAGCGACCCACCCGGAGAGGATTCAGAGACCCAGTACTTC. Translation: CASSDPPGEDSETQYF. Full variable domain (missing parts from reference TRBV7-8 and TRBJ2-5): GAGVSQSPRYKVAKRGQDVALRCDPISGHVSLFWYQQALGQGPEFLTYFQNEAQLDKSGLPSDRFFAERPEGSVSTLKIQRTQQEDSAVYLCASSDPPGEDSETQYFGPGTRLLVL.

The chain recombines TRBV6-5 with TRBJ2-7, with a possible D match to TRBD2 (6 bases). V gave up 7 bases and J gave up 0 bases, with 13 bases separating them. The CDR3 runs to 14 residues. CDR1 and CDR2 (germline): MNHEY, SVGAGI. The DNA of the CDR3 is TGTGCCAGCAAAGGGACGACTAGCTCCTACGAGCAGTACTTC. Amino acid sequence: CASKGTTSSYEQYF.

J is TRBJ2-2 and V is TRBV5-1; possible D gene TRBD2, 6 bases. Germline V CDR1 and CDR2: SGHRS, YFSETQ. Trimming took 7 bases from V and 3 from J, leaving 10 bases between them. The CDR3 has 13 amino acids. The CDR3 spells CASGTGDTGELFF. CDR3 coding DNA: TGCGCCAGCGGGACGGGGGACACCGGGGAGCTGTTTTTT.

This chain links TRBV19 with TRBJ1-6; 10 bases are a match to TRBD1. This CDR3 has 14 amino acids. CDR1 is LNHDA and CDR2 is SQIVND in the germline V gene (reference sequence). J was trimmed by 7 bases and V by 6 bases; bases with no gene match: 3. This CDR3 is CASSPGQGNSPLHF. CDR3 in DNA: TGTGCCAGTAGCCCGGGACAGGGGAATTCACCCCTCCACTTT.

V gene TRBV7-2 combines with J gene TRBJ2-7; perhaps TRBD1 as D (6 bases). Trimming left V 3 bases short and J 4 bases short, with 7 bases between. The CDR3 runs to 12 residues. The germline gives CDR1 SGHTA, CDR2 FQGNSA. CDR3 in amino acids: CASSFTGYEQYF. The CDR3 DNA follows: TGTGCCAGCAGCTTTACAGGGTACGAGCAGTACTTC.

DNA for the CDR3: TGCGCCAGCAGCCAAGGACAGACGCGACATGGCTACACCTTC. Its translation: CASSQGQTRHGYTF. The V and J genes are TRBV4-1 and TRBJ1-2; the D gene is possibly TRBD1 (5 bases). The CDR3 has 14 residues. Germline assignment: CDR1 MGHRA and CDR2 YSYEKL. Between the trimmed V and J ends, which lost 1 base and 6 bases, there was a span of 12 bases.

In its sample, this clone was seen a few times. The J gene is TRBJ2-7, the V gene TRBV7-9, with TRBD1 matching 7 bases. With V trimmed by 2 bases and J by 2 bases, 6 bases remained unmatched. Per the germline V gene, CDR1 is SEHNR and CDR2 is FQNEAQ (reference sequence). The CDR3 loop spans 15 amino acids. The DNA of the CDR3 is TGTGCCAGCAGCTTACTAGGGGGCCAGGCCTACGAGCAGTACTTC. Amino acid sequence: CASSLLGGQAYEQYF.

V usage is TRBV15 and J usage is TRBJ1-1; no clear D gene. The CDR3 totals 13 residues. V lost 0 bases, J lost 7 bases, and 9 bases lay in between. The V gene's germline CDR1 is LNHNV and CDR2 YYDKDF (reference sequence). This chain's CDR3 is CATSRERQSEAFF. CDR3 in DNA: TGTGCCACCAGCAGAGAGAGGCAGAGTGAAGCTTTCTTT.

The V call is TRBV27, the J call TRBJ1-1; the D gene is possibly TRBD1 (6 bases). This CDR3 has 15 residues. CDR1 MNHEY and CDR2 SMNVEV come from the germline V gene (reference sequence). V shed 4 bases and J shed 0 bases, with 12 bases lying between them. CDR3 amino acids: CASSWGRGMNTEAFF. The DNA of the CDR3 is TGTGCCAGCAGTTGGGGCAGGGGCATGAACACTGAAGCTTTCTTT.